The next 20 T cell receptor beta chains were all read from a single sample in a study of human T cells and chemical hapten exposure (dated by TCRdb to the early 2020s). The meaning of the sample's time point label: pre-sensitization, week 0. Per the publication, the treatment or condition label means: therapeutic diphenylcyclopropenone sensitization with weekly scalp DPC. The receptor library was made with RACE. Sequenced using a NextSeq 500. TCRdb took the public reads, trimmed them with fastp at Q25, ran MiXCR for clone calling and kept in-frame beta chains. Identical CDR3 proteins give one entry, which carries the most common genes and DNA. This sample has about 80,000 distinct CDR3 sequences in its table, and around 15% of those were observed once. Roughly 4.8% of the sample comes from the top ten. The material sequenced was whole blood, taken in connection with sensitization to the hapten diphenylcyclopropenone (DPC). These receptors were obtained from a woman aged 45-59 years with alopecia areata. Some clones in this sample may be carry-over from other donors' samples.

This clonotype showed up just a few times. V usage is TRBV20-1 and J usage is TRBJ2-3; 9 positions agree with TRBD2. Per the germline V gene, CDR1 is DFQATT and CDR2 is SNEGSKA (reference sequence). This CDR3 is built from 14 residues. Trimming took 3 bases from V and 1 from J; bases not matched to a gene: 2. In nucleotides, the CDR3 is TGCAGTGCTAGGACTAGCGGTCGCACAGATACGCAGTATTTT. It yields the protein CSARTSGRTDTQYF.

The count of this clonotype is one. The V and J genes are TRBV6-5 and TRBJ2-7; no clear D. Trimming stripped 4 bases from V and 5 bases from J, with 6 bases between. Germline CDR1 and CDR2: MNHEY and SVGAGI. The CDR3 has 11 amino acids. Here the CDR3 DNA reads TGTGCCAGCAGTTCCTGGGACGAGCAGTACTTC. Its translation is CASSSWDEQYF.

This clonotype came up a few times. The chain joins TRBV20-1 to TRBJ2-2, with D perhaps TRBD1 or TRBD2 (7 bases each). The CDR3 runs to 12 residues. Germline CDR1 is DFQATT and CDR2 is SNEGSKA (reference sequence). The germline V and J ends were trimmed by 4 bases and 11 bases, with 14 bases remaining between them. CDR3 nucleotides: TGCAGTGCTATCAGGGGGGGAGGAGAGCTGTTTTTT. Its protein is CSAIRGGGELFF.

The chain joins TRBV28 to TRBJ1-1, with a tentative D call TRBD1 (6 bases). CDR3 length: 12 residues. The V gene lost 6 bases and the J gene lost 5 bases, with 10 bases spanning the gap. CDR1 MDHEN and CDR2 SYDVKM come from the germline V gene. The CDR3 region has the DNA TGTGCCAGCAGCGACCAGGGGACTGAAGCTTTCTTT. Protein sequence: CASSDQGTEAFF.

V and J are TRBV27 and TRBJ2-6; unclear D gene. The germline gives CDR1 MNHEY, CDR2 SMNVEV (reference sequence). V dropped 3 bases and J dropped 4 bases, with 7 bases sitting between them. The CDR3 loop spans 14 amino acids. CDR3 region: CASSLYRGANVLTF. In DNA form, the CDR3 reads TGTGCCAGCAGTTTGTACAGAGGGGCCAACGTCCTGACTTTC.

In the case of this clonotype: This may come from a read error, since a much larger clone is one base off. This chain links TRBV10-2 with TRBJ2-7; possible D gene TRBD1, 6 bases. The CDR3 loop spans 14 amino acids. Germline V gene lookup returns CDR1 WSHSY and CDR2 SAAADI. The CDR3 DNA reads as TGCACCAGCAGCGCGACAGGCAGCTCCTACGAGCAGTACTTC. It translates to CTSSATGSSYEQYF.

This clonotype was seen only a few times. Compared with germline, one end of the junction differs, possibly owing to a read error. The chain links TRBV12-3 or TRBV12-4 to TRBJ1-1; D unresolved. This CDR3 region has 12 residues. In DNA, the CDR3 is TGTGCCAGCAGTTTAGCCCCCGCTACGCAAGCCTTT. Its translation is CASSLAPATQAF.

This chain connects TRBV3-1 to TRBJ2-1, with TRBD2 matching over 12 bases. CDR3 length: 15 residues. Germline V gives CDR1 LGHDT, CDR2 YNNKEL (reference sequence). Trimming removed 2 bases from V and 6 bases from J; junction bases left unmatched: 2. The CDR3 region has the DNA TGTGCCAGCAGCCAATGGACTAGCGGGACCAATGAGCAGTTCTTC. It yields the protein CASSQWTSGTNEQFF.

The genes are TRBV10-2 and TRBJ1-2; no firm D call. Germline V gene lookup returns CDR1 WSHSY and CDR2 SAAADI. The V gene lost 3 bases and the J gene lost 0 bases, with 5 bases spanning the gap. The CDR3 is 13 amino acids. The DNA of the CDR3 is TGCGCCAGCAGTGACTTCTCTAACTATGGCTACACCTTC. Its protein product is CASSDFSNYGYTF.

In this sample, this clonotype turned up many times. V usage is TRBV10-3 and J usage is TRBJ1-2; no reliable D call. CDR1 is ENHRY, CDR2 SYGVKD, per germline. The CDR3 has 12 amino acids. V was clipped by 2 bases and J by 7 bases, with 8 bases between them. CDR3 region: CAISEDWGGYTF. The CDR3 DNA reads TGTGCCATCAGTGAGGACTGGGGTGGCTACACCTTC.

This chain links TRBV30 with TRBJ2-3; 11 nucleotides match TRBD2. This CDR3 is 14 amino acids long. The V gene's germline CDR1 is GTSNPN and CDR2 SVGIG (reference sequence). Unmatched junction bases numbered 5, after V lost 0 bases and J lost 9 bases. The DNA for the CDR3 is TGTGCCTGGAGTGTAACTAGCGGGAGTACAACGCAGTATTTT. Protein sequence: CAWSVTSGSTTQYF.

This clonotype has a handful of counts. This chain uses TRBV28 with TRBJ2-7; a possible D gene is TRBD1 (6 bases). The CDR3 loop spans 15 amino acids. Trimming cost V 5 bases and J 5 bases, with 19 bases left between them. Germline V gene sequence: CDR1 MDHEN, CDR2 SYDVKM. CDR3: CASSVRGGPTNEQYF. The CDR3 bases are TGTGCCAGCAGTGTCCGAGGGGGTCCTACGAACGAGCAGTACTTC.

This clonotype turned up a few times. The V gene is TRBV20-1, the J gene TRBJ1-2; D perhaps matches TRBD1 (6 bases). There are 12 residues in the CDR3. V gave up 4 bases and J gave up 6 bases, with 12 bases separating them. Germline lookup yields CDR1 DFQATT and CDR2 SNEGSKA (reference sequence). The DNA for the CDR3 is TGCAGTGCTAATCAGGGGCCTAATGGCTACACCTTC. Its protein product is CSANQGPNGYTF.

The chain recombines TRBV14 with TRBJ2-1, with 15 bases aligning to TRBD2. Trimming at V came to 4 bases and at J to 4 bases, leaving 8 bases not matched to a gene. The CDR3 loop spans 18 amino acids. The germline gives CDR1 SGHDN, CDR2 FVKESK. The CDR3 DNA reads TGTGCCAGCAGCCCTAAGTCCGGGACTAGCGGGAGGTACAATGAGCAGTTCTTC. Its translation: CASSPKSGTSGRYNEQFF.

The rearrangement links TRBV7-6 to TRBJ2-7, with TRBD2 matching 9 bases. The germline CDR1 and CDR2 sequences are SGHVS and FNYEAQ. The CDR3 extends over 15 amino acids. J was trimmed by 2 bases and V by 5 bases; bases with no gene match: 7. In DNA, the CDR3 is TGTGCCAGCAGCCCTCAGACTAGCGGACCCTACGAGCAGTACTTC. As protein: CASSPQTSGPYEQYF.

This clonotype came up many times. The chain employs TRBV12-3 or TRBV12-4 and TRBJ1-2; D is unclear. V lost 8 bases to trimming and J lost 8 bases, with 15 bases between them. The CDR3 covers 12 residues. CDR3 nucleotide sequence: TGTGCCAGCGGGTCGTGGCAGGACGGCTACACCTTC. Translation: CASGSWQDGYTF.

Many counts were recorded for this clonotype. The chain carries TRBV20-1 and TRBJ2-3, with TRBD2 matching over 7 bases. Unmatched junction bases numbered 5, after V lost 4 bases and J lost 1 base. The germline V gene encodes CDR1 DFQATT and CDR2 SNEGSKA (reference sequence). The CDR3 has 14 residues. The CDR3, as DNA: TGCAGTGCTATCTCTAGCGGCCGCACAGATACGCAGTATTTT. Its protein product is CSAISSGRTDTQYF.

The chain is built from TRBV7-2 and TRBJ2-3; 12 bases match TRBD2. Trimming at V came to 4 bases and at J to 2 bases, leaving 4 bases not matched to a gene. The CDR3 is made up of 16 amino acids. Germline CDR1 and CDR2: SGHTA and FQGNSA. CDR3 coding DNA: TGTGCCAGCAGCTCCCGGACTAGCGGGGCCACAGATACGCAGTATTTT. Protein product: CASSSRTSGATDTQYF.

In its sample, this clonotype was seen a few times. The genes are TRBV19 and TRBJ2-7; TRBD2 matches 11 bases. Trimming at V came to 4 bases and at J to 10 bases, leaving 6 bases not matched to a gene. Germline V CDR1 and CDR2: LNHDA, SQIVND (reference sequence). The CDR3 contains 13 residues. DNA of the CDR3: TGTGCCAGTAGTAGGGGACTAGCGGACCTTCAGTACTTC. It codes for CASSRGLADLQYF.

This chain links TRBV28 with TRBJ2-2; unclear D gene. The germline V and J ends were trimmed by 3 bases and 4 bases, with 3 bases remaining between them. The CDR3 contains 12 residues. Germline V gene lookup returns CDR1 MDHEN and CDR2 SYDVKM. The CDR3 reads CASSLSTGELFF. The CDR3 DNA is TGTGCCAGCAGTTTGAGCACCGGGGAGCTGTTTTTT.